The 3 T cell receptor beta chains presented below share a single source sample, sequenced in a study of T cells after yellow fever vaccination. TCRdb re-analysed the 5' RACE reads in MiXCR, keeping a single row per CDR3 protein. The sample contains 250,000 or so distinct CDR3 sequences, around 6.7% of which appear only once. The source was CD4+ T cells sorted from PBMCs, collected on the day of the yellow fever booster vaccination. The receptors derive from a man under 40 who received the YFV17D yellow fever vaccine.

This clonotype was recorded many times. The chain has TRBV12-3 or TRBV12-4 and TRBJ1-5; D gene ambiguous. The CDR3 length is 13 residues. The V end lost 7 bases, the J end lost 6 bases, and 13 bases lay between the germline ends. In DNA, the CDR3 is TGTGCCAGCACCCAAGAAGTCGGTCAGCCCCAGCATTTT. Translated, it gives CASTQEVGQPQHF.

Comment on this clonotype: This may be a read error, as it is one base from a much larger clone. The V call is TRBV7-3, the J call TRBJ2-1; possibly TRBD2 for D (5 bases). CDR1 and CDR2 from the germline V gene are SGHTA and FQGTGA. This CDR3 contains 15 residues. Trimming stripped 6 bases from V and 0 bases from J, with 12 bases between. Written as DNA, the CDR3 is TGTGCCAGCAGTTCGCTGGGGAGCTCCTACAATGAGCAGTTCTTC. Translating it yields CASSSLGSSYNEQFF. The full variable domain, with the rest looked up from reference TRBV7-3 and TRBJ2-1, is GAGVSQTPSNKVTEKGKYVELRCDPISGHTALYWYRQSLGQGPEFLIYFQGTGAADDSGLPNDRFFAVRPEGSVSTLKIQRTERGDSAVYLCASSSLGSSYNEQFFGPGTRLTVL.

This clonotype has more than one count but fewer than ten. This chain connects TRBV3-1 to TRBJ2-4; D gene uncertain. Germline V gene sequence: CDR1 LGHDT, CDR2 YNNKEL (reference sequence). Deletions cut 1 base from V and 1 base from J, with 5 bases between. The CDR3 spans 14 residues. The CDR3 here is CASSQVDAKNIQYF. The CDR3 DNA sequence: TGTGCCAGCAGCCAAGTGGACGCCAAAAACATTCAGTACTTC.